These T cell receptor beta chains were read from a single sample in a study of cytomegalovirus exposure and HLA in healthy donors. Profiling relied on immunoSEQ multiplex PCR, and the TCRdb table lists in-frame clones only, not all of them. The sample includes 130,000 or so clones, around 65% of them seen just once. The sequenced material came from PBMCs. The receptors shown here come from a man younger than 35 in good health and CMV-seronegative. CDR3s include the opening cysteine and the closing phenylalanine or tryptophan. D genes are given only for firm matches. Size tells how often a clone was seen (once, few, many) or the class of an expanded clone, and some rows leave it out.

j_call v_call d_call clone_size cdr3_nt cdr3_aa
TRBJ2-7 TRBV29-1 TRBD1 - TGCAGCGTTGGGACAGGGCTCTACGAGCAGTACTTC CSVGTGLYEQYF
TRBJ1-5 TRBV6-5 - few TGTGCCAGCAGTGCCCGGACAGCGTTTGATCAGCCCCAGCATTTT CASSARTAFDQPQHF
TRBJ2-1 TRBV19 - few TGTGCCAGTAGTATCCAGTACAATGAGCAGTTCTTC CASSIQYNEQFF
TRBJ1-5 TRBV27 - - TGTGCCAGCAGTTTTGCGGGGCAGCCCCAGCATTTT CASSFAGQPQHF
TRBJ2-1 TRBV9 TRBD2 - TGTGCCAGCAGCGTAGGGGTCGGGAGGGCCAGGAATGAGCAGTTCTTC CASSVGVGRARNEQFF
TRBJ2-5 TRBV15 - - TGTGCCACCAGCAGAGACAGGGCTGGGGAGACCCAGTACTTC CATSRDRAGETQYF
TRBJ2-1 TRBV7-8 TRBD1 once TGTGCCAGCAGCTTCTTAGGGACAGAATACAATGAGCAGTTCTTC CASSFLGTEYNEQFF
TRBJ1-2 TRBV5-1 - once TGCGCCAGCAGCTTGGACAGGCTTAATGGCTACACCTTC CASSLDRLNGYTF
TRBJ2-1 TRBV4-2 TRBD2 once TGTGCCAGCAGCCACGAATTAGCGGGGGACGATGAGCAGTTCTTC CASSHELAGDDEQFF
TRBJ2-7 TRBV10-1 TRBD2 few TGCGCCAGCAGTGAAATTCGGGGGGGCCACGAGCAGTACTTC CASSEIRGGHEQYF
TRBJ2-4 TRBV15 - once TGTGCCACCAGCAGAGTTATGACTGGAAACATTCAGTACTTC CATSRVMTGNIQYF
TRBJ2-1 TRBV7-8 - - TGTGCCAGCAGCTTTATTTTTAGACTAACAGACAACAATGAGCAGTTCTTC CASSFIFRLTDNNEQFF
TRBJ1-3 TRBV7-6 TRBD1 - TGTGCCAGCAGCCAGGGACAGGGGGCGGTAGGAAACACCATATATTTT CASSQGQGAVGNTIYF
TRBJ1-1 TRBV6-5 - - TGTGCCAGCAGTTACTTATCAGGTACCCAAGCTTTCTTT CASSYLSGTQAFF
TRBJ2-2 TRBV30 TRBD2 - TGTCCCTGGAGTAAACTAGCGGGAGGGCCGGGGGAGCTGTTTTTT CPWSKLAGGPGELFF
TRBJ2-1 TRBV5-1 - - TGCGCCAGCAGCTTAAAGGGGGTAACAAGTGAGCAGTTCTTC CASSLKGVTSEQFF
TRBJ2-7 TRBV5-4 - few TGTGCCAGCAGCATGGACAGCTCCTACGAGCAGTACTTC CASSMDSSYEQYF
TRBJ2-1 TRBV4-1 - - TGCGCCAGCAGCCAAGATCGGGAGGAGCAGTTCTTC CASSQDREEQFF
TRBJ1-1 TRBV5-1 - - TGCGCCAGCAGCTTGGACACGAACACTGAAGCTTTCTTT CASSLDTNTEAFF
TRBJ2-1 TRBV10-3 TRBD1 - TGTGCCATCGGGACAGGAGTTTACAATGAGCAGTTCTTC CAIGTGVYNEQFF
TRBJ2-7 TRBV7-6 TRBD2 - TGTGCCAGCAGCATTAGCGGGGGGGCCGACGAGCAGTACTTC CASSISGGADEQYF
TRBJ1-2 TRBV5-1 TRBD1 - TGCGCCAGCAGTCCCGGGACAGCTAACTATGGCTACACCTTC CASSPGTANYGYTF
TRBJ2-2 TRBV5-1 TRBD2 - TGCGCCAGCAGCTTTACTAGCGGGAGGGCGAACGGGGAGCTGTTTTTT CASSFTSGRANGELFF
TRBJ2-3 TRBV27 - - TGTGCCAGCAGTTTAGCGGGGGCTACGCAGTATTTT CASSLAGATQYF
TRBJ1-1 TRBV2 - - TGTGCCAGCGAGGGCACTGAAGCTTTCTTT CASEGTEAFF
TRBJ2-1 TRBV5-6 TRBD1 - TGTGCCAGCAGGAGGGGCTTTACAGGGGTCAATGAGCAGTTCTTC CASRRGFTGVNEQFF
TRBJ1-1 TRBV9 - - TGTGCCAGCAGCGTAGGTGACAGGTCCGAAGCTTTCTTT CASSVGDRSEAFF
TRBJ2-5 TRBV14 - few TGTGCCAGCAGCCAAGTTTTCGGGACCCAGTACTTC CASSQVFGTQYF
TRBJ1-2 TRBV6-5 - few TGTGCCAGCAGAACCACTGGTGGCTATGGCTACACCTTC CASRTTGGYGYTF
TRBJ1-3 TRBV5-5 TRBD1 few TGTGCCAGCAGCCTCCCGGGACAGGGTACGGACCTTAGAAACACCATATATTTT CASSLPGQGTDLRNTIYF